This T cell receptor beta chain appears in the sequencing data of a study of beta chain features in type 1 diabetes. Study results and caveats: VDJ junctions from patients with type 1 diabetes contained fewer insertions and more deletions.

This clone has a handful of counts. Its antigen is still unknown. The investigators reverse transcribed all of the isolated RNA, so they sequenced expressed TCRB transcripts. The method was immunoSEQ multiplex PCR; TCRdb's version includes in-frame clones alone and lacks a portion of them. The sample has 500,000 to 700,000 clones; about 14% are singletons. Central memory, naive, regulatory and stem cell-like memory CD4+ cells were sorted by CD45RO/CCR7/CD25/CD127/CD95/CD27. The purity of all sorted populations exceeded 98%. The CDR3 has 17 amino acids. Trimming took 1 base from V and 1 from J; bases not matched to a gene: 10. The V gene's germline CDR1 is SEHNR and CDR2 FQNEAQ (reference sequence).

Material for sequencing was naive CD4+ T cells from blood. This clonotype was obtained from a man between 18 and 35 years old in good health. This sequence joins TRBV7-9 and TRBJ2-7, with TRBD2 matching over 7 bases. The CDR3 DNA reads TGTGCCAGCAGCTTAGGGCGTCAGACGGGGGGATCCTACGAGCAGTACTTC. Its translation is CASSLGRQTGGSYEQYF.